This TCR beta chain is from a study of cytomegalovirus exposure and HLA in healthy donors. The study's findings and limits: For most TCR sequences rarity was the rule, although some public TCRs occurred in many donors.

Primers: 60 Vbeta forward and 13 Jbeta reverse. Here immunoSEQ multiplex PCR was the method, and the copy in TCRdb shows in-frame clones only, minus some. The sample lists about 130,000 clones, roughly 85% occurring once. Comments on this clone: Antigen specificity is unknown.

Trimming took 4 bases from V and 9 from J, leaving 17 bases between them. CDR1 is SGHKS, CDR2 YYEKEE, per germline (reference sequence). CDR3 length: 14 residues. This chain joins TRBV5-5 and TRBJ2-1; maybe TRBD1 (5 bases). This clonotype was obtained from a woman aged 40 to 50 in good health and CMV-seropositive. The specimen was PBMCs. CDR3 DNA: TGTGCCAGCAGCCCGGAGACAGTTTGGGTTGAGCAGTTCTTC. Translation gives CASSPETVWVEQFF.